The 8 T cell receptor beta chains below all came from one sample that was sequenced in a study of T cell responses to AZD1222 COVID-19 vaccine. Data came from immunoSEQ multiplex PCR; TCRdb stores just in-frame clones and leaves some out. The sample comprises approximately 150,000 clones, roughly nine tenths of which are singletons, and roughly 1.5% rests with the top ten. The sequences come from peripheral blood, collected 28 days after the second AZD1222 dose. Source of these receptors: an adult who received the AZD1222 COVID-19 vaccine.

J is TRBJ1-3 and V is TRBV12-5; a possible D gene is TRBD1 (6 bases). Trimming removed 7 bases from V and 3 bases from J, with 13 bases in between. The length of the CDR3 is 14 residues. The germline gives CDR1 LGHNT, CDR2 FRNRAP. CDR3 loop: CASEGGGFGNTIYF. The CDR3 coding sequence is TGTGCTAGTGAGGGGGGGGGTTTTGGAAACACCATATATTTT.

The rearrangement uses TRBV3-1 (or the pseudogene TRBV3-2) and TRBJ2-2, with 7 bases aligning to TRBD2. The CDR3 is 14 amino acids. CDR1 LGHDT and CDR2 YNNKEL come from the germline V gene (reference sequence). The V gene end was trimmed by 5 bases and the J gene end by 3 bases; junction bases not matched to a gene: 3. Written as DNA, the CDR3 is TGTGCCAGCAGCGCTCGGGGGGACACCGGGGAGCTGTTTTTT. This translates into CASSARGDTGELFF.

The chain has TRBV12-3 or TRBV12-4 and TRBJ1-5, with D unclear. V was clipped by 2 bases and J by 0 bases, with 2 bases between them. This CDR3 is built from 13 residues. CDR3 sequence: CASSLNSNQPQHF. Written as DNA, the CDR3 is TGTGCCAGCAGTTTAAATAGCAATCAGCCCCAGCATTTT.

V is TRBV28 and J is TRBJ1-2; possibly TRBD1 for D (5 bases). The germline V and J ends were trimmed by 1 base and 8 bases, with 14 bases remaining between them. From germline, CDR1 is MDHEN and CDR2 SYDVKM. CDR3 length: 14 residues. CDR3 protein: CASSLSQGFRGYTF. CDR3 in DNA: TGTGCCAGCAGTTTATCGCAGGGCTTTAGGGGCTACACCTTC.

The chain couples TRBV6-5 to TRBJ1-6; weak D call: TRBD1 (6 bases). CDR1 MNHEY and CDR2 SVGAGI come from the germline V gene. Trimming cost V 2 bases and J 0 bases, with 8 bases left between them. The CDR3 sequence is 16 residues long. The DNA for the CDR3 is TGTGCCAGCAGTTACGACAGGCCCTCCTATAATTCACCCCTCCACTTT. It specifies CASSYDRPSYNSPLHF.

The chain carries TRBV27 and TRBJ1-6, with 10 bases lining up with TRBD1. Germline CDR1 MNHEY, CDR2 SMNVEV (reference sequence). The length of the CDR3 is 13 residues. With 9 bases clipped from V and 7 bases from J, the junction kept 3 bases outside the gene matches. CDR3: CASRQGANSPLHF. CDR3 coding DNA: TGTGCCAGTCGACAGGGGGCAAATTCACCCCTCCACTTT.

This chain links TRBV6-2 or TRBV6-3 with TRBJ2-5, with TRBD2 identical over 7 bases. The CDR3 has 19 amino acids. The germline V gene encodes CDR1 MNHEY and CDR2 SVGEGT. V was pared by 0 bases and J by 0 bases, with 13 bases of the junction left unmatched. CDR3 in DNA: TGTGCCAGCAGTTACTCCCTAGGGAGCGGGGAAAGATACCAAGAGACCCAGTACTTC. Translating it yields CASSYSLGSGERYQETQYF.

The J gene is TRBJ1-2, the V gene TRBV30; D is perhaps TRBD1 (5 bases). Germline V gene data show CDR1 as GTSNPN and CDR2 as SVGIG (reference sequence). V lost 3 bases, J lost 8 bases, and 13 bases lay in between. This CDR3 spans 12 amino acids. CDR3 DNA sequence: TGTGCCTGGAGCCCCCGGGGCGCGGGCTACACCTTC. It encodes CAWSPRGAGYTF.